These 32 T cell receptor beta chains came from one sample sequenced in a study of blood T cell repertoires in COVID-19. Measured with immunoSEQ multiplex PCR; TCRdb has only the in-frame clones, and not every one. The sample lists about 420,000 clones, about 90% seen once, with about 0.91% in the top ten. The sample taken for sequencing was peripheral blood. The receptors originated from a man between 18 and 29 years old with COVID-19, enrolled during active disease.

The CDR3 here is CASSLEPRSWNEQFF. In nucleotides, the CDR3 is TGTGCCAGCAGCTTGGAGCCTCGTTCGTGGAATGAGCAGTTCTTC. The chain recombines TRBV5-5 with TRBJ2-1; D gene unclear. CDR1 is SGHKS, CDR2 YYEKEE, per germline (reference sequence). The CDR3 is 15 residues long. The germline V and J ends were trimmed by 0 bases and 7 bases, with 14 bases remaining between them.

The chain is built from TRBV15 and TRBJ2-2; 8 positions match TRBD1. The V gene end was trimmed by 3 bases and the J gene end by 6 bases; junction bases not matched to a gene: 6. The CDR3 has 15 amino acids. CDR1 LNHNV and CDR2 YYDKDF come from the germline V gene (reference sequence). CDR3 bases: TGTGCCACCAGCAGCCCCCAGGGGGCGGCCGGGGAGCTGTTTTTT. It translates to CATSSPQGAAGELFF.

The chain combines TRBV5-1 with TRBJ2-1; the D gene is possibly TRBD2 (6 bases). Looked up from germline, CDR1 is SGHRS and CDR2 is YFSETQ. Between the trimmed V and J ends, which lost 0 bases and 6 bases, there was a span of 19 bases. The CDR3 has 17 residues. This chain's CDR3 is CASSLDRAIKAGNEQFF. DNA for the CDR3: TGCGCCAGCAGCTTGGATAGGGCCATCAAAGCGGGCAATGAGCAGTTCTTC.

The chain combines TRBV19 with TRBJ1-3, with 10 bases that match TRBD1. The CDR3 covers 14 residues. Germline V gene sequence: CDR1 LNHDA, CDR2 SQIVND (reference sequence). V was clipped by 8 bases and J by 5 bases; unmatched bases: 6. CDR3 loop: CASLGQGDRNTIYF. As DNA, the CDR3 is TGTGCCAGTCTCGGACAGGGGGACAGAAACACCATATATTTT. The full variable domain, with the rest looked up from reference TRBV19 and TRBJ1-3, is DGGITQSPKYLFRKEGQNVTLSCEQNLNHDAMYWYRQDPGQGLRLIYYSQIVNDFQKGDIAEGYSVSREKKESFPLTVTSAQKNPTAFYLCASLGQGDRNTIYFGEGSWLTVV.

The rearrangement links TRBV18 to TRBJ2-1; possibly TRBD2 for D (7 bases). V was clipped by 3 bases and J by 9 bases, with 21 bases between them. CDR1 KGHSH and CDR2 LQKENI come from the germline V gene. The CDR3 runs 16 residues. The CDR3 loop is CASSPNGGAGYGEQFF. As DNA, the CDR3 is TGTGCCAGCTCACCCAATGGGGGGGCCGGGTACGGTGAGCAGTTCTTC.

This chain joins TRBV29-1 and TRBJ2-3; the D gene is possibly TRBD2 (6 bases). This CDR3 has 14 residues. CDR1 and CDR2 (germline): SQVTM, ANQGSEA. V was clipped by 1 base and J by 6 bases, with 14 bases between them. CDR3 protein: CSVEGGRGMDTQYF. CDR3 sequence (DNA): TGCAGCGTTGAAGGGGGACGGGGGATGGATACGCAGTATTTT.

The chain is built from TRBV5-1 and TRBJ2-7, with 9 nucleotides matching TRBD2. Germline values: CDR1 SGHRS, CDR2 YFSETQ. The CDR3 is 14 residues long. V was pared by 2 bases and J by 3 bases, with 3 bases of the junction left unmatched. In DNA, the CDR3 is TGCGCCAGCAGCTTAGAACTAGCGGGCTACGAGCAGTACTTC. Protein sequence: CASSLELAGYEQYF.

In the case of this clone: One end of the junction fails to match germline, which may point to a read error. V is TRBV5-1 and J is TRBJ2-3, with 8 bases that match TRBD1. The CDR3 length is 14 residues. CDR1 is SGHRS, CDR2 YFSETQ, per germline. CDR3 nucleotides: TGCGCCAGCAGATTGGGACAGGACACAGATACGCAGTATTTT. Amino acids: CASRLGQDTDTQYF.

The chain uses TRBV12-5 and TRBJ2-5; 7 bases fit TRBD1. V lost 7 bases to trimming and J lost 3 bases; unmatched junction nucleotides: 14. The CDR3 contains 16 residues. Germline V gives CDR1 LGHNT, CDR2 FRNRAP. The CDR3 reads CASALLLGTDKETQYF. The CDR3 nucleotides are TGTGCTAGTGCCCTCCTACTAGGGACAGATAAAGAGACCCAGTACTTC.

The chain uses TRBV4-2 and TRBJ2-3; 14 bases match TRBD2. Trimming took 5 bases from V and 6 from J; bases not matched to a gene: 7. The CDR3 contains 16 residues. Germline V gene sequence: CDR1 LGHNA, CDR2 YNFKEQ. CDR3 amino acids: CASSARTSGGKDTQYF. The CDR3 coding sequence is TGTGCCAGCAGCGCGAGGACTAGCGGGGGGAAGGATACGCAGTATTTT.

The J gene is TRBJ2-7, the V gene TRBV29-1; 11 positions agree with TRBD2. This CDR3 has 15 amino acids. CDR1 is SQVTM and CDR2 is ANQGSEA in the germline V gene. The V segment lost 4 bases and the J segment 6 bases; nucleotides outside the gene matches: 11. CDR3 sequence reads: CSVAGIWLAGGEQYF. DNA for the CDR3: TGCAGCGTTGCGGGAATATGGCTAGCGGGAGGCGAGCAGTACTTC.

The chain employs TRBV13 and TRBJ1-1; D uncertain. Germline lookup yields CDR1 PRHDT and CDR2 FYEKMQ (reference sequence). The CDR3 totals 15 residues. Trimming removed 5 bases from V and 7 bases from J, with 20 bases in between. The DNA for the CDR3 is TGTGCCAGCAGCGATCAAGAGGGTGGCCCCCATGAAGCTTTCTTT. Translated: CASSDQEGGPHEAFF.

CDR3 in amino acids: CASSLQGELGYTF. The CDR3 DNA sequence: TGTGCCAGCAGTTTACAGGGGGAGCTTGGCTACACCTTC. This chain links TRBV12-3 or TRBV12-4 with TRBJ1-2, with TRBD1 identical over 7 bases. There are 13 residues in the CDR3. J was trimmed by 7 bases and V by 2 bases; bases with no gene match: 4.

CDR3: CASTLAGNSPLHF. CDR3 DNA sequence: TGTGCCAGCACCCTGGCGGGTAATTCACCCCTCCACTTT. The rearrangement uses TRBV12-3 or TRBV12-4 and TRBJ1-6, with D uncertain. The CDR3 covers 13 residues. The V and J ends lost 7 bases and 6 bases respectively, with 10 bases between them.

The CDR3 sequence is CASSSFQRTDNEQFF. In nucleotides, the CDR3 is TGTGCCAGCAGCTCTTTCCAACGGACTGACAATGAGCAGTTCTTC. The chain employs TRBV7-9 and TRBJ2-1; D is perhaps TRBD2 (5 bases). Germline V gives CDR1 SEHNR, CDR2 FQNEAQ (reference sequence). Deletions cut 4 bases from V and 5 bases from J, with 15 bases between. CDR3 length: 15 amino acids.

V usage is TRBV25-1 and J usage is TRBJ2-3; 7 bases match TRBD1. Trimming at V came to 8 bases and at J to 0 bases, leaving 5 bases not matched to a gene. This CDR3 comprises 14 residues. CDR1 MGHDK and CDR2 SYGVNS come from the germline V gene. The CDR3: CASGDSTSTDTQYF. Written as DNA, the CDR3 is TGTGCCAGCGGGGACAGTACTAGCACAGATACGCAGTATTTT. The variable domain in full, completed from reference TRBV25-1 and TRBJ2-3, reads EADIYQTPRYLVIGTGKKITLECSQTMGHDKMYWYQQDPGMELHLIHYSYGVNSTEKGDLSSESTVSRIRTEHFPLTLESARPSHTSQYLCASGDSTSTDTQYFGPGTRLTVL.

A single count supports this clone. The chain couples TRBV2 to TRBJ2-3; 8 bases match TRBD1. The germline CDR1 and CDR2 sequences are SNHLY and FYNNEI. CDR3 length equals 15 residues. Losses at the gene ends were 3 bases for V and 6 bases for J; bases not matched to a gene: 8. The CDR3 loop reads CASSDRTGRRDTQYF. In nucleotides, the CDR3 is TGTGCCAGCAGTGATCGGACAGGGCGCAGGGATACGCAGTATTTT. Supplemented by reference TRBV2 and TRBJ2-3, the full variable domain reads EPEVTQTPSHQVTQMGQEVILRCVPISNHLYFYWYRQILGQKVEFLVSFYNNEISEKSEIFDDQFSVERPDGSNFTLKIRSTKLEDSAMYFCASSDRTGRRDTQYFGPGTRLTVL.

The V call is TRBV20-1, the J call TRBJ2-3; possibly TRBD2 for D (6 bases). Trimming removed 3 bases at V and 6 bases at J, with 16 bases between. CDR3 length: 14 amino acids. CDR1 and CDR2 from the germline V gene are DFQATT and SNEGSKA (reference sequence). In DNA, the CDR3 is TGCAGTGCTAGTCCTGGACTAATCAGGGATACGCAGTATTTT. Encoded protein: CSASPGLIRDTQYF.

This chain connects TRBV3-1 (or the pseudogene TRBV3-2) to TRBJ2-1; the match to TRBD2 covers 10 bases. The CDR3 covers 15 residues. Germline assignment: CDR1 LGHDT and CDR2 YNNKEL (reference sequence). V was clipped by 1 base and J by 7 bases; unmatched bases: 4. For the CDR3, the DNA is TGTGCCAGCAGCCAAGGTATAGCGGGGGGTAATGAGCAGTTCTTC. Protein sequence: CASSQGIAGGNEQFF.

V usage is TRBV14 and J usage is TRBJ2-1; D possibly corresponds to TRBD2 (6 bases). With 5 bases removed from V and 9 bases from J, the gap between germline ends came to 14 bases. The V gene's germline CDR1 is SGHDN and CDR2 FVKESK. This CDR3 is 13 amino acids long. CDR3 region: CASSFRRGSEQFF. The CDR3 region has the DNA TGTGCCAGCAGCTTCCGACGGGGGAGTGAGCAGTTCTTC.

The V and J genes are TRBV7-8 and TRBJ1-1, with D tentatively TRBD1 (5 bases). The CDR3 runs 15 residues. V lost 5 bases to trimming and J lost 0 bases, with 13 bases between them. The germline V gene encodes CDR1 SGHVS and CDR2 FQNEAQ. The CDR3 region is CASSRGRDLNTEAFF. DNA of the CDR3: TGTGCCAGCAGCCGGGGGAGGGACTTGAACACTGAAGCTTTCTTT.

The rearrangement uses TRBV5-1 and TRBJ1-6; D may be TRBD1 (6 bases). The CDR3 is made up of 15 amino acids. Germline V gives CDR1 SGHRS, CDR2 YFSETQ. Trimming removed 1 base from V and 8 bases from J, with 13 bases in between. The DNA for the CDR3 is TGCGCCAGCAGCTTGAACAGGGTCATTGATTCACCCCTCCACTTT. Protein: CASSLNRVIDSPLHF.

The rearrangement uses TRBV21-1 and TRBJ1-2; the listed D gene, TRBD1, was not tested against the DNA. TRBV21-1 is a pseudogene segment. The CDR3 is made up of 15 amino acids. The CDR3: CASSKGVTGGCGYTF. Here the CDR3 DNA reads TGTGCCAGCAGCAAAGGGGTCACAGGGGGCTGTGGCTACACCTTC.

V gene TRBV11-2 combines with J gene TRBJ2-7; no clear D gene. In germline, CDR1 is SGHAT, CDR2 FQNNGV. Trimming removed 5 bases from V and 3 bases from J, with 11 bases in between. The CDR3 consists of 13 residues. CDR3 protein: CASSLVRVYEQYF. Written as DNA, the CDR3 is TGTGCCAGCAGCCTAGTTCGGGTCTACGAGCAGTACTTC.

The chain links TRBV5-8 to TRBJ2-5; D might be TRBD2 (6 bases). V was trimmed by 4 bases and J by 0 bases, leaving 7 bases between them. Looked up from germline, CDR1 is SGHTS and CDR2 is YDEGEE. There are 13 residues in the CDR3. The CDR3 reads CASSRDYQETQYF. The CDR3 coding sequence is TGTGCCAGCAGCCGGGACTACCAAGAGACCCAGTACTTC.

This chain connects TRBV7-3 to TRBJ2-1; perhaps TRBD2 as D (7 bases). The germline V and J ends were trimmed by 5 bases and 3 bases, with 14 bases remaining between them. This CDR3 region has 15 residues. The V gene's germline CDR1 is SGHTA and CDR2 FQGTGA. The CDR3 loop is CASSPTRGHYNEQFF. CDR3 coding DNA: TGTGCCAGCAGCCCGACGCGGGGGCACTACAATGAGCAGTTCTTC.

The CDR3 sequence is CASSEERNNEQFF. The CDR3 nucleotides read TGTGCCAGCAGTGAAGAGAGAAACAATGAGCAGTTCTTC. The V gene is TRBV2, the J gene TRBJ2-1; D is uncertain. Germline values: CDR1 SNHLY, CDR2 FYNNEI. There are 13 residues in the CDR3. V gave up 1 base and J gave up 5 bases, with 6 bases separating them. The complete variable domain, with remaining parts taken from reference TRBV2 and TRBJ2-1, reads EPEVTQTPSHQVTQMGQEVILRCVPISNHLYFYWYRQILGQKVEFLVSFYNNEISEKSEIFDDQFSVERPDGSNFTLKIRSTKLEDSAMYFCASSEERNNEQFFGPGTRLTVL.

This clone showed up just a few times. The chain carries TRBV5-4 and TRBJ2-1; 12 nucleotides align to TRBD2. Germline lookup yields CDR1 SGHNT and CDR2 YYREEE (reference sequence). The CDR3 sequence is 16 residues long. Trimming took 5 bases from V and 5 from J; bases not matched to a gene: 8. The CDR3 DNA follows: TGTGCCAGCAGTGGGGAACTAGCGGGAGGCGACAATGAGCAGTTCTTC. This translates into CASSGELAGGDNEQFF.

This chain links TRBV15 with TRBJ1-1; no reliable D call. This CDR3 is built from 12 residues. Per germline, CDR1 LNHNV and CDR2 YYDKDF (reference sequence). V lost 6 bases and J 5 bases, leaving 10 bases between the germline ends. In nucleotides, the CDR3 is TGTGCCACCAGTTTAAGGAGGACTGAAGCTTTCTTT. Protein sequence: CATSLRRTEAFF.

The chain links TRBV4-1 to TRBJ2-3, with 10 nucleotides matching TRBD2. V lost 4 bases, J lost 3 bases, and 13 bases stayed unmatched. The V gene's germline CDR1 is MGHRA and CDR2 YSYEKL. The CDR3 is made up of 18 amino acids. CDR3 DNA: TGCGCCAGCAGCCCGACGTGGGCTAGCGGGGGTTTAACAGATACGCAGTATTTT. Its translation: CASSPTWASGGLTDTQYF.

The V gene is TRBV5-1, the J gene TRBJ1-5, with a tentative D call TRBD1 (5 bases). This CDR3 contains 16 residues. The V end lost 2 bases, the J end lost 6 bases, and 18 bases lay between the germline ends. In germline, CDR1 is SGHRS, CDR2 YFSETQ. This CDR3 reads CASSFDGAIGGQPQHF. The CDR3 nucleotides are TGCGCCAGCAGCTTTGACGGGGCCATCGGGGGTCAGCCCCAGCATTTT.

As for this clone: At the DNA level, this CDR3 is encoded by other sequences in the same sample as well. The rearrangement joins TRBV19 to TRBJ2-2; the D gene is possibly TRBD1 (6 bases). Germline CDR1 is LNHDA and CDR2 is SQIVND (reference sequence). This CDR3 has 15 residues. Trimming shortened V by 3 bases and J by 6 bases, and 14 bases separated the two germline ends. The CDR3 DNA sequence: TGTGCCAGTAGTATCGGGACCAGGGGTCCCGGGGAGCTGTTTTTT. Its translation is CASSIGTRGPGELFF.